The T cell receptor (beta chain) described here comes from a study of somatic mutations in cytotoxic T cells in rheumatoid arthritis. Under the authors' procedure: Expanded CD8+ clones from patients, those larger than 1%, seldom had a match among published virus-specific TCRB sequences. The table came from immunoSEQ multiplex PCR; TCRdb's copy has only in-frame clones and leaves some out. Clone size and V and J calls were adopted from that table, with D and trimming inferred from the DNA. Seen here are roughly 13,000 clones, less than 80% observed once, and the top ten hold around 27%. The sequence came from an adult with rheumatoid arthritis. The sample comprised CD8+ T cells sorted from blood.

CDR3 residues: CASSLYGLAQETQYF. The CDR3 DNA sequence: TGTGCCAGCAGTTTATACGGACTAGCGCAAGAGACCCAGTACTTC. This chain connects TRBV28 to TRBJ2-5, with 9 positions matching TRBD2. The V gene's germline CDR1 is MDHEN and CDR2 SYDVKM. V shed 1 base and J 2 bases; nucleotides not matched to a gene: 2. This CDR3 is 15 amino acids long.